In this sample, the clone carrying this TCR beta chain turned up a few times. Its antigen is not known. Profiling of TCR beta VDJ combinations and CDR3 sequences used genomic DNA as template. TCRdb passed the reads through MiXCR, listing each CDR3 protein once. The data show about 120,000 distinct CDR3 sequences, 55% to 60% seen once. These data originate in a study of CD8+CD57+ T cells in acquired aplastic anemia. Points from the study as a whole: The same twenty-nine CD8+ CDR3 sequences occurred in patients and in controls.

The V and J ends lost 5 bases and 5 bases respectively, with 20 bases between them. The CDR3 totals 16 residues. CDR1 and CDR2 (germline): LNHNV, YYDKDF (reference sequence). Sequenced patients had shown CD8+CD57+ cell expansion by flow cytometry. This sequence originates from a human donor with aplastic anemia. V gene TRBV15 combines with J gene TRBJ2-3; possibly TRBD1 for D (7 bases). Material for sequencing was sorted CD4+, CD8+, or CD8+CD57+ T cells (not recorded which) from PBMCs. CDR3 residues: CATSPQRAGGIDTQYF. The CDR3 DNA is TGTGCCACCAGCCCCCAGCGGGCAGGGGGAATAGATACGCAGTATTTT.